This TCR beta chain was sequenced in a study of OX40 agonist ivuxolimab in advanced cancers. Across the study: Patients received ivuxolimab, an agonistic anti-OX40 (CD134) antibody. Allowance was made for prior anti-PD-1, anti-PD-L1 or anti-CTLA-4 therapy, and roughly 40% had some. Males comprised over 80% of the group, whose mean age was approximately 61 years (range about 23 to 80).

This clone appeared a single time. Only in-frame clones appear in the TCRdb table, and some are missing; sequencing was by immunoSEQ multiplex PCR. The sample yields 55,000 to 80,000 clones, nearly 90% seen once. Germline CDR1 reads MNHEY; CDR2 reads SMNVEV (reference sequence). Between the trimmed V and J ends, which lost 1 base and 5 bases, there was a span of 23 bases. The CDR3 is made up of 18 amino acids. The sequencing used CD4+ or CD8+ T cells sorted from blood, collected in a trial of the OX40 agonist ivuxolimab. This sequence was found in an adult with an advanced solid tumor such as melanoma, head and neck, liver or kidney cancer. J is TRBJ2-5 and V is TRBV27; D is unresolved. The CDR3 is CASSLYPGPLLGNETQYF. The CDR3 DNA reads as TGTGCCAGCAGTTTATACCCGGGCCCGCTCTTGGGGAATGAGACCCAGTACTTC.